The source of this TCR beta chain is a study of blood T cell repertoires in COVID-19 (dated by TCRdb to about 2020). About the investigation overall: Collaborator samples came from the United States, Italy and Spain and covered acute and convalescent phases of COVID-19. The material from the prospective study consisted of cDNA or gDNA derived from T cells, B-cell-depleted T cells, or PBMCs. Deeply sampled blood TCRbeta repertoires from subjects exposed to, actively infected with, or recovered from COVID-19 were included in the dataset. A freely available public database, intended as a resource for researchers studying the immune response to SARS-CoV-2, is where the repertoires were released. The samples were drawn from the first 160 participants of the ongoing ImmuneRACE study and from 1,200 or so subjects provided by 6 global collaborators. Sample metadata almost always included a de-identified subject ID, COVID-19 status, age in years and sex. Where available, HLA class I and class II types were obtained from metadata supplied by the sample provider rather than from assay-based typing. Paper-wide results and their limitations: How much clinical and demographic metadata was included differed by source and by participant, and the metadata was provided uncurated.

TCRbeta CDR3 regions were amplified from genomic DNA by means of the immunoSEQ Assay, a bias-controlled multiplex PCR. The paper's data handling went like this. The number of nucleated cells in each sample was estimated by amplification of reference gene primers within the assay. To quantify the absolute abundance of each unique TCRbeta CDR3 rearrangement, sequence reads were collapsed and filtered. For each sample, productive Simpson clonality was calculated as the square root of Simpson's diversity index over productive rearrangements. Here the immuneACCESS table is served through TCRdb, limited to in-frame sequences with V and J called. Missing clones are a known gap in these copies; in checked studies unresolved V genes cover under half, and the rest lacks a known reason. V, J and clone size are those of that table, while D and trimming were read from the DNA. The sample table lists tens of thousands of clones, about 90% of them with a count of one. The ten top clones hold over 8% of the sample.

Trimmed from V: 0 bases; trimmed from J: 3 bases; junction bases lacking a gene match: 6. From the cysteine up to the phenylalanine, the CDR3 has a length of 16 residues. The kept DNA is CDR3 alone, 48 bases in frame from the first base. The germline V gene gives CDR1 as KGHSH and CDR2 as LQKENI. Turning to this clone: The antigen it recognizes is unknown. The record has no base qualities; no much larger clone is one base away.

Collaborating institutions collected whole blood in K2EDTA tubes following their own protocols. For TCRbeta analysis, collaborator samples were shipped as frozen whole blood, as isolated PBMCs, or as DNA extracted from either sample type. What was sequenced was peripheral blood. The sequence came from a human donor with active COVID-19. The donor label of this sample is uncertain. The chain is made from TRBV18 and TRBJ2-3, and 7 junctional nucleotides match TRBD2. The DNA reads TGTGCCAGCTCACCACCGGGCAGGGAGGGGACAGATACGCAGTATTTT. Translated, this is CASSPPGREGTDTQYF.